The 17 T cell receptor beta chains reported below all come from one sample, sequenced in a study of cytomegalovirus exposure and HLA in healthy donors. In the PCR, 60 Vbeta and 13 Jbeta primers were used. Sequencing used immunoSEQ multiplex PCR; TCRdb keeps in-frame clones, though not all of them. The sample lists about 160,000 clones; approximately 80% were seen once. Sequencing was done on a sample of PBMCs. The receptors shown here come from a man younger than 45 in good health and CMV-seropositive.

The chain has TRBV23-1 and TRBJ2-7; D is unresolved. TRBV23-1 is designated an ORF whose function remains uncertain. CDR3 size: 13 residues. V was shortened by 0 bases and J by 3 bases, with 6 bases between the two germline ends. CDR3 nucleotide sequence: TGCGCCAGCAGTCAATCTCCAGGCTACGAGCAGTACTTC. Its protein product is CASSQSPGYEQYF.

V usage is TRBV6-5 and J usage is TRBJ1-4; TRBD1 might be the D (5 bases). Germline loops: CDR1 MNHEY, CDR2 SVGAGI. There are 14 residues in the CDR3. V was shortened by 1 base and J by 8 bases, with 11 bases between the two germline ends. The CDR3 DNA reads TGTGCCAGCAGTTACTACCGGGGGGGAGAAAAACTGTTTTTT. It is translated as CASSYYRGGEKLFF.

The rearrangement joins TRBV4-1 to TRBJ2-2, with TRBD2 matching 9 bases. The CDR3 sequence is 16 residues long. V trimming: 6 bases; J trimming: 4 bases; junction bases outside the gene matches: 9. The germline V gene has CDR1 MGHRA and CDR2 YSYEKL. The chain's CDR3 is CASSGGLAGFTGELFF. The CDR3 bases are TGCGCCAGCAGTGGAGGGCTAGCGGGGTTCACCGGGGAGCTGTTTTTT.

The table lists this clone with a count of one. The chain couples TRBV1 to TRBJ2-7; the D segment call TRBD2 is taken from the table without a DNA check. TRBV1 counts as a pseudogene. This CDR3 is built from 12 residues. CDR3 sequence (DNA): TGCACCAGCAGCCCGGAGAGCTACGAGCAGTACTTC. Residues: CTSSPESYEQYF.

The CDR3 sequence is CASSSGGIWDTEAFF. Written as DNA, the CDR3 is TGTGCCAGCAGTTCTGGGGGGATATGGGACACTGAAGCTTTCTTT. The rearrangement uses TRBV2 and TRBJ1-1; D perhaps matches TRBD1 (5 bases). The length of the CDR3 is 15 residues. The V and J ends lost 5 bases and 3 bases respectively, with 16 bases between them. In germline, CDR1 is SNHLY, CDR2 FYNNEI.

The chain employs TRBV27 and TRBJ1-2; D possibly corresponds to TRBD1 (6 bases). The germline gives CDR1 MNHEY, CDR2 SMNVEV (reference sequence). The CDR3 runs 14 residues. Trimming pared 7 bases from V and 0 bases from J, leaving 12 bases between. The CDR3 sequence is CASKGQIANYGYTF. The DNA for the CDR3 is TGTGCCAGCAAAGGACAGATAGCTAACTATGGCTACACCTTC.

The J gene is TRBJ2-7, the V gene TRBV6-5; 8 bases align to TRBD2. Germline V CDR1 and CDR2: MNHEY, SVGAGI. This CDR3 is 15 amino acids long. J lost 2 bases, V lost 0 bases, and 3 bases had no gene match. The CDR3: CASSYSAGGAYEQYF. For the CDR3, the DNA is TGTGCCAGCAGTTACTCGGCGGGGGGTGCCTACGAGCAGTACTTC.

This clone was seen a few times. The chain links TRBV2 to TRBJ2-7; 9 bases are shared with TRBD2. J was trimmed by 0 bases and V by 5 bases; bases with no gene match: 2. Germline V gene lookup returns CDR1 SNHLY and CDR2 FYNNEI. The CDR3 is made up of 14 amino acids. The CDR3 loop reads CASSTSGPSYEQYF. The CDR3, as DNA: TGTGCCAGCAGTACTAGCGGGCCCTCCTACGAGCAGTACTTC.

The genes are TRBV15 and TRBJ2-3; D is possibly TRBD1 (5 bases). V lost 0 bases and J 4 bases, leaving 14 bases between the germline ends. The CDR3 is made up of 16 amino acids. Germline assignment: CDR1 LNHNV and CDR2 YYDKDF (reference sequence). This CDR3 is CATSREAGQGADTQYF. The CDR3 bases are TGTGCCACCAGCAGAGAAGCCGGGCAGGGCGCAGATACGCAGTATTTT.

J is TRBJ2-5 and V is TRBV2, with D possibly matching TRBD1 (7 bases). Per germline, CDR1 SNHLY and CDR2 FYNNEI. Trimming left V 7 bases short and J 3 bases short, with 15 bases between. The CDR3 length is 14 residues. In nucleotides, the CDR3 is TGTGCCAGCAATAGGAGGGACAGAAAAGAGACCCAGTACTTC. Its translation is CASNRRDRKETQYF.

The chain couples TRBV5-4 to TRBJ2-2; 9 bases align to TRBD2. In germline, CDR1 is SGHNT, CDR2 YYREEE (reference sequence). J gave up 6 bases and V 0 bases, and 3 bases lay outside the gene matches. This CDR3 comprises 15 residues. The CDR3 here is CASSLASGTPGELFF. The CDR3 DNA is TGTGCCAGCAGCTTGGCTAGCGGGACTCCCGGGGAGCTGTTTTTT.

The table lists this clone with a few counts. The CDR3 loop is CASSPTPRYEQYF. CDR3 DNA sequence: TGTGCCAGCTCACCGACACCGCGCTACGAGCAGTACTTC. The rearrangement uses TRBV18 and TRBJ2-7; D unresolved. In germline, CDR1 is KGHSH, CDR2 LQKENI. This CDR3 contains 13 residues. V was cut by 3 bases and J by 3 bases, with 9 bases left in between. The full variable domain, with the rest looked up from reference TRBV18 and TRBJ2-7, is NAGVMQNPRHLVRRRGQEARLRCSPMKGHSHVYWYRQLPEEGLKFMVYLQKENIIDESGMPKERFSAEFPKEGPSILRIQQVVRGDSAAYFCASSPTPRYEQYFGPGTRLTVT.

The chain carries TRBV7-2 and TRBJ2-3; D is possibly TRBD2 (5 bases). The CDR3 runs 13 residues. The germline V and J ends were trimmed by 1 base and 6 bases, with 8 bases remaining between them. Germline V gene data show CDR1 as SGHTA and CDR2 as FQGNSA. The CDR3 is CASSLGTVDTQYF. The CDR3 nucleotides are TGTGCCAGCAGCTTAGGGACTGTGGATACGCAGTATTTT.

The chain couples TRBV7-9 to TRBJ2-3; no definite D call. CDR3 length: 14 residues. V shed 2 bases and J shed 5 bases, with 11 bases lying between them. Per the germline V gene, CDR1 is SEHNR and CDR2 is FQNEAQ (reference sequence). CDR3 sequence (DNA): TGTGCCAGCAGCTTACGGATGGGCAGAGATACGCAGTATTTT. It specifies CASSLRMGRDTQYF.

This rearrangement joins TRBV15 to TRBJ2-2; D is perhaps TRBD2 (6 bases). Germline CDR1 LNHNV, CDR2 YYDKDF (reference sequence). The CDR3 has 17 amino acids. V was clipped by 1 base and J by 4 bases, with 16 bases between them. This CDR3 is CATSRVGGTTGTGELFF. CDR3 DNA: TGTGCCACCAGCAGAGTCGGGGGTACCACCGGCACCGGGGAGCTGTTTTTT.

The V call is TRBV5-4, the J call TRBJ2-7; 10 bases fit TRBD1. The CDR3 contains 14 residues. Losses at the gene ends were 5 bases for V and 6 bases for J; bases not matched to a gene: 8. The germline gives CDR1 SGHNT, CDR2 YYREEE (reference sequence). As DNA, the CDR3 is TGTGCCAGCAGGAAAGACAGGGGGCCCGGCGAGCAGTACTTC. It specifies CASRKDRGPGEQYF.

This rearrangement joins TRBV1 to TRBJ2-1; TRBD2 reflects the table's D call only, with no check against the DNA. TRBV1 is annotated as a pseudogene. The length of the CDR3 is 12 residues. The CDR3, as DNA: TGCACCAGCAGCGTTACGGGGGATGAGCAGTTCTTC. Encoded protein: CTSSVTGDEQFF.